Included here is one T cell receptor (beta chain) sequence, with context. This entry is derived from a study of spatial heterogeneity in lung cancer. About the study: There were roughly 72 donors, all of them untreated patients with early-stage non-small cell lung cancer. In raw reads, more than 9.5 appearances on average were recorded for each unique TCR and UMI combination.

The ends were cut back, 2 bases at V and 8 bases at J, with 9 bases in the middle. Germline lookup yields CDR1 DFQATT and CDR2 SNEGSKA (reference sequence). The CDR3 sequence is 12 residues long. TCR cDNA molecules each had a unique molecular identifier. One entry per CDR3 protein results from TCRdb running MiXCR on the 5' RACE reads. The sample shows 100,000 to 120,000 distinct CDR3 sequences, 11% of them seen only once. The time point denotes: blood at routine non-recurrence follow-up after resection. Whole RNA obtained from tumor, nontumor lung or frozen PBMC underwent sequencing without sorting. This clonotype was sampled from a female donor with early-stage non-small cell lung cancer. The gene calls are TRBV20-1 and TRBJ1-4; D is unclear. The source material was PBMCs, sampled at follow-up. CDR3 residues: CSARTVWEKLFF. The CDR3 DNA reads as TGCAGTGCTAGAACAGTCTGGGAAAAACTGTTTTTT.